The 20 T cell receptor beta chains below come from one sample, sequenced in a study of cytomegalovirus exposure and HLA in healthy donors. Use of 60 Vbeta and 13 Jbeta primers characterized the PCR. Method: immunoSEQ multiplex PCR; TCRdb's copy keeps in-frame clones and lacks some. The table lists roughly 190,000 clones, over 70% of them singletons. Sequencing was carried out using PBMCs. These receptors came from a man aged 35 to 55 in good health and CMV-seropositive.

V gene TRBV7-3 combines with J gene TRBJ2-7; maybe TRBD2 (5 bases). CDR3 size: 14 residues. Germline V lookup: CDR1 SGHTA, CDR2 FQGTGA. V shed 1 base and J shed 1 base, with 8 bases lying between them. The CDR3 reads CASSLNPGSYEQYF. DNA of the CDR3: TGTGCCAGCAGCTTAAATCCGGGGTCCTACGAGCAGTACTTC.

This sequence joins TRBV7-9 and TRBJ1-1; a possible D gene is TRBD1 (6 bases). The CDR3 contains 15 residues. V lost 3 bases and J lost 5, with 16 bases in between. The germline V gene encodes CDR1 SEHNR and CDR2 FQNEAQ (reference sequence). CDR3 in amino acids: CASSFPGGRGTEAFF. The CDR3 DNA follows: TGTGCCAGCAGCTTTCCCGGGGGGCGAGGGACTGAAGCTTTCTTT.

The V gene is TRBV7-8, the J gene TRBJ2-5; weak D call: TRBD1 (5 bases). The CDR3 has 14 residues. Deletions cut 1 base from V and 5 bases from J, with 11 bases between. CDR1 is SGHVS, CDR2 FQNEAQ, per germline. The CDR3: CASSLDQGWETQYF. The CDR3 coding sequence is TGTGCCAGCAGCTTAGATCAGGGTTGGGAGACCCAGTACTTC.

CDR3 region: CASSLALGRGLGNTEAFF. The CDR3 bases are TGTGCCAGCAGCTTGGCCCTGGGCAGGGGGCTGGGGAACACTGAAGCTTTCTTT. The J gene is TRBJ1-1, the V gene TRBV5-4; 8 bases agree with TRBD1. The junction had 11 bases not matched to a gene; V was cut back by 0 bases and J by 1 base. The CDR3 spans 18 residues. Germline assignment: CDR1 SGHNT and CDR2 YYREEE (reference sequence).

The chain couples TRBV6-5 to TRBJ2-7; 8 nucleotides agree with TRBD2. Trimming at V came to 6 bases and at J to 3 bases, leaving 10 bases not matched to a gene. The V gene's germline CDR1 is MNHEY and CDR2 SVGAGI. This CDR3 is 15 amino acids long. The CDR3 DNA reads as TGTGCCAGCAGCCCCTACGCGGGAGGTGACTACGAGCAGTACTTC. This codes for CASSPYAGGDYEQYF.

The CDR3 nucleotides are TGCGCCAGCAGCCAAGATCACCCGGAGACCTACGAGCAGTACTTC. Its translation is CASSQDHPETYEQYF. The chain joins TRBV4-3 to TRBJ2-7; no clear D. Germline loops: CDR1 LGHNA, CDR2 YSLEER. CDR3 length equals 15 residues. V was clipped by 0 bases and J by 2 bases, with 11 bases between them.

V is TRBV28 and J is TRBJ2-2; D not certain. Trimming pared 2 bases from V and 0 bases from J, leaving 10 bases between. Germline V CDR1 and CDR2: MDHEN, SYDVKM. The CDR3 has 16 residues. The CDR3 loop reads CASSLPSAANTGELFF. For the CDR3, the DNA is TGTGCCAGCAGTTTACCAAGCGCTGCGAACACCGGGGAGCTGTTTTTT.

This sequence joins TRBV7-9 and TRBJ1-2; D is possibly TRBD1 (5 bases). This CDR3 spans 14 amino acids. V gave up 4 bases and J gave up 2 bases, with 11 bases separating them. Germline-derived CDR1 and CDR2 are SEHNR and FQNEAQ (reference sequence). In DNA, the CDR3 is TGTGCCAGCAGCTCCCCGGGGGGGAACTATGGCTACACCTTC. It encodes CASSSPGGNYGYTF.

The chain carries TRBV7-2 and TRBJ2-5, with a possible D match to TRBD1 (6 bases). The end of the DNA is better explained by TRBJ2-7, so the J call may be wrong. CDR1 and CDR2 (germline): SGHTA, FQGNSA. This CDR3 region has 13 residues. The CDR3 reads CASSLGDIYEQYF. The CDR3 DNA sequence: TGTGCCAGCAGCCTGGGGGACATATACGAGCAGTACTTC.

The chain joins TRBV7-9 to TRBJ2-5; 8 bases are a match to TRBD2. Trimming cost V 4 bases and J 0 bases; bases outside gene matches: 10. Germline loops: CDR1 SEHNR, CDR2 FQNEAQ (reference sequence). The CDR3 has 17 residues. The CDR3 here is CASSWVRASGYQETQYF. The CDR3, as DNA: TGTGCCAGCAGCTGGGTTAGGGCTAGCGGGTACCAAGAGACCCAGTACTTC.

The chain uses TRBV10-3 and TRBJ2-3, with TRBD2 identical over 12 bases. CDR3 length: 16 amino acids. V was pared by 0 bases and J by 3 bases, with 1 base of the junction left unmatched. CDR1 is ENHRY and CDR2 is SYGVKD in the germline V gene. CDR3 residues: CAISESGLAGTDTQYF. CDR3 sequence (DNA): TGTGCCATCAGTGAGTCGGGACTAGCGGGTACAGATACGCAGTATTTT.

The V gene is TRBV19, the J gene TRBJ2-5; TRBD2 matches at 9 bases. The J call may not be correct, given that the DNA end is closer to TRBJ2-7. Germline assignment: CDR1 LNHDA and CDR2 SQIVND (reference sequence). This CDR3 spans 14 amino acids. DNA for the CDR3: TGTGCCAGTAGTATAACTAGCGGGTTATACGAGCAGTACTTC. This codes for CASSITSGLYEQYF.

The chain has TRBV5-1 and TRBJ1-5; D not certain. V lost 0 bases and J 8 bases, leaving 12 bases between the germline ends. The CDR3 is 14 amino acids. Germline loops: CDR1 SGHRS, CDR2 YFSETQ. The CDR3, as DNA: TGCGCCAGCAGCTTGGGTGGTCCACGGGAGCCCCAGCATTTT. It translates to CASSLGGPREPQHF. The variable domain in full, completed from reference TRBV5-1 and TRBJ1-5, reads KAGVTQTPRYLIKTRGQQVTLSCSPISGHRSVSWYQQTPGQGLQFLFEYFSETQRNKGNFPGRFSGRQFSNSRSEMNVSTLELGDSALYLCASSLGGPREPQHFGDGTRLSIL.

The rearrangement uses TRBV7-3 and TRBJ2-1; D might be TRBD2 (6 bases). Trimming took 9 bases from V and 7 from J, leaving 13 bases between them. This CDR3 contains 12 residues. CDR1 is SGHTA and CDR2 is FQGTGA in the germline V gene. The CDR3 is CASGSGRNEQFF. As DNA, the CDR3 is TGTGCCAGTGGGAGTGGGAGGAATGAGCAGTTCTTC. Complete variable domain (other parts from reference TRBV7-3 and TRBJ2-1): GAGVSQTPSNKVTEKGKYVELRCDPISGHTALYWYRQSLGQGPEFLIYFQGTGAADDSGLPNDRFFAVRPEGSVSTLKIQRTERGDSAVYLCASGSGRNEQFFGPGTRLTVL.

This clone occurred a few times. The V gene is TRBV7-9, the J gene TRBJ1-6; D is unclear. The CDR3 covers 12 residues. Per the germline V gene, CDR1 is SEHNR and CDR2 is FQNEAQ (reference sequence). The germline V and J ends were trimmed by 6 bases and 7 bases, with 7 bases remaining between them. CDR3 coding DNA: TGTGCCAGCAGACTACTAAATTCACCCCTCCACTTT. Translating it yields CASRLLNSPLHF.

This chain uses TRBV6-1 with TRBJ2-2; D ambiguous. V shed 6 bases and J shed 5 bases, with 4 bases lying between them. The CDR3 consists of 11 residues. From germline, CDR1 is MNHNS and CDR2 SASEGT. CDR3 amino acids: CASSRTGELFF. For the CDR3, the DNA is TGTGCCAGCAGCCGGACCGGGGAGCTGTTTTTT.

The V call is TRBV5-6, the J call TRBJ2-5; 10 bases align to TRBD1. The ends lost 5 bases at V and 5 bases at J; junction bases unmatched: 6. From germline, CDR1 is SGHDT and CDR2 YYEEEE. This CDR3 has 14 amino acids. In nucleotides, the CDR3 is TGTGCCAGCAGAGACAGGGGGCTAGGGGAGACCCAGTACTTC. Translating it yields CASRDRGLGETQYF.

The chain is built from TRBV28 and TRBJ1-4; D unresolved. Looked up from germline, CDR1 is MDHEN and CDR2 is SYDVKM. The CDR3 runs 14 residues. V was shortened by 7 bases and J by 2 bases, with 11 bases between the two germline ends. This CDR3 reads CASTPAGTNEKLFF. CDR3 nucleotides: TGTGCCAGCACCCCTGCAGGTACTAATGAAAAACTGTTTTTT.

The V call is TRBV9, the J call TRBJ2-5; D might be TRBD2 (5 bases). The germline V and J ends were trimmed by 0 bases and 5 bases, with 11 bases remaining between them. The CDR3 has 14 amino acids. The germline V gene encodes CDR1 SGDLS and CDR2 YYNGEE. The CDR3 DNA follows: TGTGCCAGCAGCGTAGCAGGCGGGCCGGAGACCCAGTACTTC. Translation: CASSVAGGPETQYF. The complete variable domain, with remaining parts taken from reference TRBV9 and TRBJ2-5, reads DSGVTQTPKHLITATGQRVTLRCSPRSGDLSVYWYQQSLDQGLQFLIQYYNGEERAKGNILERFSAQQFPDLHSELNLSSLELGDSALYFCASSVAGGPETQYFGPGTRLLVL.

The chain uses TRBV21-1 and TRBJ1-1. TRBV21-1 is an annotated pseudogene. The CDR3 contains 10 residues. The DNA for the CDR3 is TGTGCCAGAAAGGCGCGGAAAGCTTTCTTT. Its protein product is CARKARKAFF.